The entry below gives a single TCR beta chain sequence along with its context. The antigen is not known. This entry comes from a study of beta chain features in type 1 diabetes. Study-level points and caveats: Across all four CD4+ subsets, people with type 1 diabetes showed modestly shorter TCRB CDR3s. Researchers cautioned that cDNA sequencing could over-represent cells with high TCR expression.

Sequencing targeted expressed TCRB transcripts, as all isolated RNA had been reverse transcribed. Profiled with immunoSEQ multiplex PCR; TCRdb holds only in-frame clones, not every one. The sample yields over 150,000 clones, approximately 10% seen once. V dropped 4 bases and J dropped 0; count of bases not matched to a gene: 1. The CDR3 consists of 13 residues. Per germline, CDR1 GTSNPN and CDR2 SVGIG (reference sequence). The receptor was derived from a man aged 25-45 years with type 1 diabetes. This rearrangement joins TRBV30 to TRBJ2-5; 8 bases map to TRBD2. Sequenced material: central memory CD4+ T cells from blood. The CDR3 loop reads CAWTSGYQETQYF. The CDR3 bases are TGTGCCTGGACTAGCGGGTACCAAGAGACCCAGTACTTC.